This T cell receptor beta chain comes out of a study of shared T cell receptors in the human thymus. With 5 bases removed from V and 8 bases from J, the gap between germline ends came to 25 bases. Germline values: CDR1 SGHAT, CDR2 FQNNGV. CDR3 length: 17 residues. The table came from immunoSEQ multiplex PCR; TCRdb's copy has only in-frame clones and leaves some out. The sample contains roughly 410,000 clones, 85% to 95% of which appear only once. Source material: thymocytes. The clonotype was recovered from a human donor. The chain uses TRBV11-2 and TRBJ2-1; D call uncertain. This chain's CDR3 is CASSPSLVVAQKDEQFF. The CDR3 DNA reads TGTGCCAGCAGCCCCAGCTTGGTGGTAGCCCAGAAGGATGAGCAGTTCTTC. The variable domain in full, completed from reference TRBV11-2 and TRBJ2-1, reads EAGVAQSPRYKIIEKRQSVAFWCNPISGHATLYWYQQILGQGPKLLIQFQNNGVVDDSQLPKDRFSAERLKGVDSTLKIQPAKLEDSAVYLCASSPSLVVAQKDEQFFGPGTRLTVL.